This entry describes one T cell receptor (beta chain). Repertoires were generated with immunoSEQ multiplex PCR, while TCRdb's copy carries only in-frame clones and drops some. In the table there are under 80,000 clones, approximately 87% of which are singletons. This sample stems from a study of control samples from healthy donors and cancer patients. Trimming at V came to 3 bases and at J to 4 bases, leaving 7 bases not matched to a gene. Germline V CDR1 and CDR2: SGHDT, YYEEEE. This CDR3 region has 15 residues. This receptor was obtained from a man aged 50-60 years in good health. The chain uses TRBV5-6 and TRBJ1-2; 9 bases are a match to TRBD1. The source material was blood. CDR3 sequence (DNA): TGTGCCAGCAGCTCCGGGACAGGGAGGACCTATGGCTACACCTTC. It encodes CASSSGTGRTYGYTF.